Below are 7 T cell receptor beta chains sequenced from a single sample in a study of CD8+ T cells in alopecia areata. Reverse transcription of extracted RNA yielded cDNA, which provided the sequencing template. Data came from immunoSEQ multiplex PCR; TCRdb stores just in-frame clones and leaves some out. The repertoire has 87,000 or so clones, just over 70% of them found once; the top ten carry approximately 15%. Regarding treatment: oral pan-JAK inhibitor, 5-10 mg twice daily. This specimen was CD8+ T cells sorted from blood, taken around week 44, from a patient treated with tofacitinib. Receptors originate from a human donor with alopecia areata.

This chain uses TRBV2 with TRBJ2-4; perhaps TRBD2 as D (5 bases). Germline V gene sequence: CDR1 SNHLY, CDR2 FYNNEI. Trimming removed 4 bases from V and 3 bases from J, with 10 bases in between. The CDR3 has 14 amino acids. The CDR3 bases are TGTGCCAGCAGTGGAGTAGAGGGCAAAAACATTCAGTACTTC. Amino acid sequence: CASSGVEGKNIQYF.

The genes are TRBV4-3 and TRBJ1-3, with D unclear. Trimming took 0 bases from V and 0 from J, leaving 9 bases between them. This CDR3 is 16 amino acids long. Germline V gene data show CDR1 as LGHNA and CDR2 as YSLEER. The CDR3 region is CASSQEKVLSGNTIYF. CDR3 nucleotide sequence: TGCGCCAGCAGCCAAGAAAAGGTTCTCTCTGGAAACACCATATATTTT.

This clone was picked up a small number of times. V gene TRBV5-1 combines with J gene TRBJ2-5; D perhaps matches TRBD2 (5 bases). This CDR3 is built from 13 residues. Trimming stripped 1 base from V and 3 bases from J, with 7 bases between. Germline CDR1 SGHRS, CDR2 YFSETQ. The CDR3 bases are TGCGCCAGCAGCTTGTGGAGGAAAGAGACCCAGTACTTC. Protein: CASSLWRKETQYF.

This clone was counted between two and nine times. The rearrangement uses TRBV5-1 and TRBJ1-1; maybe TRBD1 (6 bases). The germline CDR1 and CDR2 sequences are SGHRS and YFSETQ. The CDR3 loop spans 15 amino acids. V lost 4 bases and J lost 4, with 17 bases in between. CDR3 in DNA: TGCGCCAGCAGCGAAACAGGGACTTTGGGCACTGAAGCTTTCTTT. It is translated as CASSETGTLGTEAFF.

The J gene is TRBJ1-5, the V gene TRBV19; 7 nucleotides line up with TRBD1. J was trimmed by 7 bases and V by 5 bases; bases with no gene match: 8. The CDR3 extends over 14 amino acids. Germline CDR1 reads LNHDA; CDR2 reads SQIVND (reference sequence). The CDR3 DNA sequence: TGTGCCAGTAGTGTGAGGGGAGGGGGCCAGCCCCAGCATTTT. The encoded protein is CASSVRGGGQPQHF.

The gene calls are TRBV6-5 and TRBJ2-7; no clear D. V was shortened by 0 bases and J by 2 bases, with 5 bases between the two germline ends. Per germline, CDR1 MNHEY and CDR2 SVGAGI. The CDR3 sequence is 13 residues long. The CDR3: CASSYSQAYEQYF. CDR3 nucleotides: TGTGCCAGCAGTTACTCGCAGGCCTACGAGCAGTACTTC.

This clone was seen a few times. The V and J genes are TRBV19 and TRBJ1-5; 9 nucleotides align to TRBD1. The V gene's germline CDR1 is LNHDA and CDR2 SQIVND (reference sequence). Losses at the gene ends were 5 bases for V and 5 bases for J; bases not matched to a gene: 7. This CDR3 has 15 residues. The CDR3 region has the DNA TGTGCCAGTAGTGGAACAGGGGGCGGTTATCAGCCCCAGCATTTT. Translation: CASSGTGGGYQPQHF.